The TCR beta chain under discussion was sequenced for a study of shared clonotypes between healthy human individuals. Profiling relied on immunoSEQ multiplex PCR, and the TCRdb table lists in-frame clones only, not all of them. The repertoire holds hundreds of thousands of clones, with 96% as singletons. The ends were cut back, 0 bases at V and 2 bases at J, with 13 bases in the middle. This CDR3 has 16 amino acids. Germline loops: CDR1 SGDLS, CDR2 YYNGEE. The naive CD8 fraction comprised CD45RO-negative cells positively selected for CCR7 and excluded terminally differentiated effector memory CD45RA+ cells.

Sequenced sample: naive CD8+ T cells sorted from blood. The V and J genes are TRBV9 and TRBJ2-3; no clear D gene. The TCR comes from a woman aged 25 to 45 in good health. This CDR3 is CASSVGRTGSTDTQYF. CDR3 DNA sequence: TGTGCCAGCAGCGTAGGGCGGACCGGATCCACAGATACGCAGTATTTT.